This TCR beta chain was obtained from a study of T cells expressing NK-cell markers. Study-level background: It was sorted CD3+CD56-NKG2C+, CD3+CD56+NKG2C- and CD3+CD56+NKG2C+ T cells that provided the TCR beta repertoires. General study findings and limits: Clones of NKG2C+ T cells that had expanded were of unclear HCMV specificity.

From its re-call of the 5' RACE reads, TCRdb lists each CDR3 protein once, without DNA. This sample's clone table lists approximately 420,000 distinct CDR3 sequences. The CDR3 has 14 residues. The V gene's germline CDR1 is DFQATT and CDR2 SNEGSKA (reference sequence). Worth noting for this clonotype: The antigen is undetermined.

V usage is TRBV20-1 and J usage is TRBJ2-7; absent DNA, TCRdb's TRBD2 call cannot be checked. The sequenced sample was blood T cells: a sorted CD56 or NKG2C T cell subset, CD4+ or CD8+ T cells, or bulk PBMC T cells (not recorded which). The origin of this receptor is a woman in her 50s in good health. The CDR3: CSAGRLAGAYEQYF.